This T cell receptor beta chain was recovered during a study of blood T cell repertoires in COVID-19 (dated by TCRdb to about 2020). Some background on the complete study: Collaborator samples came from the United States, Italy and Spain and covered acute and convalescent phases of COVID-19. The samples were drawn from two sources: the first 160 participants of the ongoing ImmuneRACE study, and about 1,300 subjects contributed by 6 global collaborators. Where available, HLA class I and class II types were obtained from metadata supplied by the sample provider rather than from assay-based typing. The repertoires were released in a freely available public database meant as a resource for research on the immune response to SARS-CoV-2. The dataset comprised deeply sampled blood TCRbeta repertoires from subjects exposed to, actively infected with, or recovered from COVID-19. The prospective study material was composed of cDNA or gDNA derived from T cells, B-cell-depleted T cells, or PBMCs. Nearly every sample came with metadata listing a de-identified subject ID, COVID-19 status, age in years and sex.

TCRbeta CDR3 regions were amplified from genomic DNA by means of the immunoSEQ Assay, a bias-controlled multiplex PCR. On the study's bioinformatics: The number of nucleated cells in each sample was estimated from the amplification of reference gene primers within the assay. To quantify the absolute abundance of each unique TCRbeta CDR3 rearrangement, sequence reads were collapsed and filtered. For each sample, productive Simpson clonality was calculated by taking the square root of Simpson's diversity index across productive rearrangements. Sourced from immuneACCESS, this table was stored by TCRdb with only in-frame sequences that have V and J called. A share of the clones is absent; for the studies checked, an unresolved V gene accounts for under half, and the remainder has no known explanation. V and J calls and clone size are given by that table; D and trimming were obtained from the DNA. This sample has more than 95,000 clones in its table, and about 85% of those were observed once. The ten biggest clones cover about 10% of the sample.

As regards this clone: Its antigen is unknown. The record has no base qualities; no much larger clone is one base away.

CDR1 and CDR2, per the germline V gene, are SGHRS and YFSETQ. At the junction V is shortened by 2 bases and J by 2 bases; bases outside the gene matches: 5. Reading from cysteine to phenylalanine, the CDR3 counts 16 amino acids. CDR3 DNA is the only sequence kept; it has 48 bases, read in frame from the first base. The collaborating institutions used their own protocols to collect whole blood in K2EDTA tubes. For TCRbeta analysis, collaborators shipped samples as frozen whole blood, isolated PBMCs, or DNA extracted from either of those sample types. Overall study outcomes, separate from this receptor: Clinical and demographic metadata were provided uncurated, with the amount varying by source and participant.

The sequenced sample was peripheral blood. Recombination connected TRBV5-1 to TRBJ2-7, and TRBD2 matches 12 of the central bases. This clonotype was obtained from a man in his sixties with acute or convalescent COVID-19. This receptor has the CDR3 CASSFWTSGTTYEQYF. The bases are TGCGCCAGCAGCTTCTGGACTAGCGGGACCACCTACGAGCAGTACTTC.